Detailed here is one T cell receptor beta chain. This entry belongs to a study of blood T cell repertoires in COVID-19. Study information: Collection of acute and convalescent COVID-19 samples took place in the United States, Italy and Spain. Nucleic acid was either cDNA or gDNA, and it came from T cells, B-cell-depleted T cells, or PBMCs.

Participant-reported clinical history was the basis for cohort assignment. This CDR3 is built from 18 residues. Germline V gives CDR1 SGHVS, CDR2 FQNEAQ. Trimming at V came to 5 bases and at J to 3 bases, leaving 18 bases not matched to a gene. The assay was immunoSEQ multiplex PCR, and TCRdb's table has in-frame clones only and misses some. The data show about 220,000 clones, 80% to 90% seen once. The source of this sequence is a woman aged 18-29 years in a cohort exposed to, infected with or recovered from COVID-19 (not recorded which). This rearrangement joins TRBV7-8 to TRBJ1-2; TRBD1 matches at 7 bases. The sequenced sample was PBMCs or T cells enriched from blood (not recorded which). Here the CDR3 DNA reads TGTGCCAGCAGCAACCACCATTCCGGGACAGAATCCTACTATGGCTACACCTTC. This codes for CASSNHHSGTESYYGYTF.